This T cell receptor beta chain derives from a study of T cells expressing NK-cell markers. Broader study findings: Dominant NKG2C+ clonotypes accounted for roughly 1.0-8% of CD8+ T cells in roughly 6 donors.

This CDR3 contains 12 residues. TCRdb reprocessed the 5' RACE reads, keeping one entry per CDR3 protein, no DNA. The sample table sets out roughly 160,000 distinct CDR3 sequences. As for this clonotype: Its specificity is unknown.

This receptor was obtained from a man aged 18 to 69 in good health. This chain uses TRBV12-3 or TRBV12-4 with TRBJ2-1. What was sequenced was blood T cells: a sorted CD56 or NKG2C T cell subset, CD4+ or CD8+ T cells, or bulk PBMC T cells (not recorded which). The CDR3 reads CASSLVINEQFF.